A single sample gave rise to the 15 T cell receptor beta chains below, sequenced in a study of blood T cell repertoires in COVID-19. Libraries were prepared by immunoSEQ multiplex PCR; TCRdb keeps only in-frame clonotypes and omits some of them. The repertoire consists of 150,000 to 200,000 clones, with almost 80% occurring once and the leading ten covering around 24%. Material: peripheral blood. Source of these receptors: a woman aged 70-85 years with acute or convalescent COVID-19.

Here the CDR3 reads CASSPIPGQGLYEQYF. The CDR3 DNA reads as TGTGCCAGCTCACCCATACCGGGACAGGGCCTCTACGAGCAGTACTTC. The rearrangement joins TRBV18 to TRBJ2-7, with TRBD1 matching 9 bases. The CDR3 totals 16 residues. The germline V gene has CDR1 KGHSH and CDR2 LQKENI. The ends lost 3 bases at V and 3 bases at J; junction bases unmatched: 9.

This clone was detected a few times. In DNA form, the CDR3 reads TGCGCCAGCAGCTCCCCAAGCCACGAGCAGTACTTC. It translates to CASSSPSHEQYF. This chain links TRBV4-1 with TRBJ2-7; no definite D call. The CDR3 extends over 12 amino acids. Trimming stripped 5 bases from V and 5 bases from J, with 10 bases between. Germline loops: CDR1 MGHRA, CDR2 YSYEKL.

The CDR3 DNA sequence: TGTGCCACCAGCAGAGAAATCCTAGCGGGGGACAATGAGCAGTTCTTC. Translating it yields CATSREILAGDNEQFF. This sequence joins TRBV15 and TRBJ2-1, with 10 bases identical to TRBD2. CDR1 is LNHNV, CDR2 YYDKDF, per germline (reference sequence). V gave up 0 bases and J gave up 5 bases; unmatched junction bases: 4. CDR3 length: 16 amino acids.

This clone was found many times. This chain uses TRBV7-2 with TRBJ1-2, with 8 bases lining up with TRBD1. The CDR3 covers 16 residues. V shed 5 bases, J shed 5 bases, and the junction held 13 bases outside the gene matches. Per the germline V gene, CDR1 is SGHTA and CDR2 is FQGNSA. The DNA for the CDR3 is TGTGCCAGCAGCCGTCTTGGACAGGGAATAGGGTATGGCTACACCTTC. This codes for CASSRLGQGIGYGYTF.

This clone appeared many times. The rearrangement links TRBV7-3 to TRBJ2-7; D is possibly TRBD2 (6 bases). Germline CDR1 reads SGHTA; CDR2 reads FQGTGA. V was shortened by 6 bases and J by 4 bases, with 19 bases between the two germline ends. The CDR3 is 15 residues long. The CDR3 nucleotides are TGTGCCAGCAGGTCACCCGGGACTTCAAATTACGAGCAGTACTTC. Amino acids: CASRSPGTSNYEQYF.

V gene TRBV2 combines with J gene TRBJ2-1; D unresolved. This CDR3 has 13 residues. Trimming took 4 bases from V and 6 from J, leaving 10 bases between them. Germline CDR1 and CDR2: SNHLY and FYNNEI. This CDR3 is CASSGSLLNEQFF. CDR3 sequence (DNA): TGTGCCAGCAGTGGTAGCCTACTCAATGAGCAGTTCTTC. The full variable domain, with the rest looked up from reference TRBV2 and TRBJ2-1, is EPEVTQTPSHQVTQMGQEVILRCVPISNHLYFYWYRQILGQKVEFLVSFYNNEISEKSEIFDDQFSVERPDGSNFTLKIRSTKLEDSAMYFCASSGSLLNEQFFGPGTRLTVL.

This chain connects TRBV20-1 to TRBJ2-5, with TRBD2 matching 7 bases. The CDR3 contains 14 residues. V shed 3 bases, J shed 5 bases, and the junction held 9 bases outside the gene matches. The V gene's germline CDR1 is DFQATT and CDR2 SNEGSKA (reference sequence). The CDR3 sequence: CSASVNFGGETQYF. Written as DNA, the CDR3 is TGCAGTGCTAGTGTCAACTTCGGGGGGGAGACCCAGTACTTC.

DNA of the CDR3: TGTGCCAGCAGCTTAAGCGGTACCGCGAACACCGGGGAGCTGTTTTTT. As protein: CASSLSGTANTGELFF. The chain recombines TRBV7-8 with TRBJ2-2, with D tentatively TRBD2 (5 bases). The germline CDR1 and CDR2 sequences are SGHVS and FQNEAQ. V lost 2 bases and J 0 bases, leaving 10 bases between the germline ends. The CDR3 has 16 residues.

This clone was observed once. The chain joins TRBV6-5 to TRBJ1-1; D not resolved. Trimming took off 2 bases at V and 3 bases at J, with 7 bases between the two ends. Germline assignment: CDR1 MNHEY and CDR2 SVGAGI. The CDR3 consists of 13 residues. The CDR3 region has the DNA TGTGCCAGCAGTTACATCCGGGACACTGAAGCTTTCTTT. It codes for CASSYIRDTEAFF.

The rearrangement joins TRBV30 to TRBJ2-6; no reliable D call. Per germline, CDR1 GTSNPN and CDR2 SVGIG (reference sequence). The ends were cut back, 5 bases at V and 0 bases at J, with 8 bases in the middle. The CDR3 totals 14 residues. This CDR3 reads CAWQRSSGANVLTF. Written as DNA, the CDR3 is TGTGCCTGGCAAAGGAGCTCTGGGGCCAACGTCCTGACTTTC.

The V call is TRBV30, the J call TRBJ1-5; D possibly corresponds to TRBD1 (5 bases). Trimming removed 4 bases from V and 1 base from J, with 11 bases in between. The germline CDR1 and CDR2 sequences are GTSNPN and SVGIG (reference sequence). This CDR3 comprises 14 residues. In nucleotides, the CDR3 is TGTGCCTGGAAGCAGGGAATAAGCAATCAGCCCCAGCATTTT. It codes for CAWKQGISNQPQHF.

The CDR3 DNA follows: TGCGCCAGCAGACGGGACAGGGGGAGCGGATACGAGCAGTACTTC. Its protein is CASRRDRGSGYEQYF. This sequence joins TRBV10-1 and TRBJ2-7; 11 bases agree with TRBD1. The CDR3 runs to 15 residues. The V gene end was trimmed by 6 bases and the J gene end by 4 bases; junction bases not matched to a gene: 8. Germline CDR1 is WNHNN and CDR2 is SYGVQD (reference sequence).

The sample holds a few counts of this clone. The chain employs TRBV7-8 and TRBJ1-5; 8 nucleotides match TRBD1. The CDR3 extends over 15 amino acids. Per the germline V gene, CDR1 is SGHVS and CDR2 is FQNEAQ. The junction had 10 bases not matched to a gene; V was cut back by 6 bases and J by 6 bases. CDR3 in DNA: TGTGCCAGCAGTAAACAGGGGGATTCGAGTCAGCCCCAGCATTTT. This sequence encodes CASSKQGDSSQPQHF.

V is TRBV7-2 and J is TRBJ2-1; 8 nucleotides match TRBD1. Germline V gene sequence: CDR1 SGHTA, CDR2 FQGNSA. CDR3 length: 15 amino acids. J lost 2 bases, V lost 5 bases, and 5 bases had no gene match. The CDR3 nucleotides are TGTGCCAGCAGCGTAGACAGGGGCCCCTACAATGAGCAGTTCTTC. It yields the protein CASSVDRGPYNEQFF.

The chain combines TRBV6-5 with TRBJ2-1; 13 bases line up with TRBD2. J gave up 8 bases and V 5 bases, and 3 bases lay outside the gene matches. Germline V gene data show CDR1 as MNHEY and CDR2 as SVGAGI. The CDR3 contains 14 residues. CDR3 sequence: CASSRLAGGHEQFF. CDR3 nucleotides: TGTGCCAGCAGTCGACTAGCGGGAGGCCATGAGCAGTTCTTC.